Below are 21 T cell receptor beta chains sequenced from a single sample in a study of cytomegalovirus exposure and HLA in healthy donors. Researchers ran the PCR with 60 Vbeta and 13 Jbeta primers. Some clones are missing from TCRdb's copy, which holds only in-frame ones; the method was immunoSEQ multiplex PCR. The data hold some 80,000 clones, with around three quarters observed a single time. The sample taken for sequencing was PBMCs. The receptor set was obtained from a man aged 40-49 years in good health and CMV-seronegative.

A word on this clone: The junction differs from germline at one of its ends, possibly a read error. The V gene is TRBV9, the J gene TRBJ1-1, with TRBD1 identical over 9 bases. Germline V gene sequence: CDR1 SGDLS, CDR2 YYNGEE. The CDR3 has 14 residues. CDR3 coding DNA: TGTGCCAGCAGCCTCCCCCTGGGGGGACAGGGCCCGGATTTT. This codes for CASSLPLGGQGPDF.

The rearrangement uses TRBV9 and TRBJ2-2, with D unresolved. This CDR3 is 13 amino acids long. Germline-derived CDR1 and CDR2 are SGDLS and YYNGEE. Deletions cut 4 bases from V and 1 base from J, with 5 bases between. CDR3 nucleotides: TGTGCCAGCAGCCTTAAGAACACCGGGGAGCTGTTTTTT. Translation: CASSLKNTGELFF.

V is TRBV10-2 and J is TRBJ1-4, with 7 nucleotides matching TRBD1. Germline CDR1 and CDR2: WSHSY and SAAADI. With V trimmed by 4 bases and J by 5 bases, 7 bases remained unmatched. The CDR3 has 15 residues. The CDR3, as DNA: TGCGCCAGCAGTGTAGAAGACAGGGCAAATGAAAAACTGTTTTTT. Translation: CASSVEDRANEKLFF.

The J gene is TRBJ2-5, the V gene TRBV5-1; D remains ambiguous. Looked up from germline, CDR1 is SGHRS and CDR2 is YFSETQ. V shed 3 bases and J shed 1 base, with 19 bases lying between them. This CDR3 has 17 residues. This CDR3 reads CASSSGSGSNLQETQYF. The CDR3 DNA reads TGCGCCAGCAGCTCTGGGTCAGGAAGTAACCTCCAAGAGACCCAGTACTTC.

V usage is TRBV6-1 and J usage is TRBJ1-5; TRBD1 agrees at 8 bases. CDR3 length equals 13 residues. V lost 8 bases, J lost 9 bases, and 9 bases stayed unmatched. Looked up from germline, CDR1 is MNHNS and CDR2 is SASEGT. The CDR3 bases are TGTGCCAGCGCCGGGGACAGGCCGACGCCCCAGCATTTT. Its protein is CASAGDRPTPQHF.

This clone was observed once. This chain's CDR3 is CASSPPQGNYGYTF. In DNA, the CDR3 is TGTGCCAGCAGCCCCCCCCAGGGGAACTATGGCTACACCTTC. The V and J genes are TRBV11-2 and TRBJ1-2; tentative D call: TRBD1 (6 bases). CDR3 length: 14 amino acids. V gave up 5 bases and J gave up 2 bases, with 12 bases separating them. In germline, CDR1 is SGHAT, CDR2 FQNNGV.

This chain joins TRBV18 and TRBJ1-4; tentatively, D is TRBD1 (6 bases). The CDR3 covers 14 residues. From germline, CDR1 is KGHSH and CDR2 LQKENI. V shed 6 bases and J shed 5 bases, with 13 bases lying between them. CDR3 sequence: CASSAGGSNEKLFF. The CDR3 DNA is TGTGCCAGCTCCGCGGGGGGCTCCAATGAAAAACTGTTTTTT.

This chain joins TRBV19 and TRBJ2-2, with D perhaps TRBD2 (5 bases). V was shortened by 4 bases and J by 8 bases, with 11 bases between the two germline ends. The length of the CDR3 is 13 residues. Germline V gene lookup returns CDR1 LNHDA and CDR2 SQIVND (reference sequence). The CDR3 loop reads CASSNPPGGELFF. CDR3 DNA sequence: TGTGCCAGTAGTAATCCCCCGGGAGGGGAGCTGTTTTTT. Using reference TRBV19 and TRBJ2-2 for the parts outside the CDR3, the full variable domain is DGGITQSPKYLFRKEGQNVTLSCEQNLNHDAMYWYRQDPGQGLRLIYYSQIVNDFQKGDIAEGYSVSREKKESFPLTVTSAQKNPTAFYLCASSNPPGGELFFGEGSRLTVL.

The genes are TRBV18 and TRBJ2-5, with 8 nucleotides matching TRBD1. CDR3 length: 13 amino acids. The trim removed 6 bases at V and 2 bases at J, leaving 2 bases unmatched. CDR1 is KGHSH, CDR2 LQKENI, per germline. CDR3 residues: CASSWDRQETQYF. CDR3 in DNA: TGTGCCAGCTCCTGGGACAGGCAAGAGACCCAGTACTTC.

The CDR3 bases are TGTGCCAGCAGTGAATATAGGAACACTGAAGCTTTCTTT. The encoded protein is CASSEYRNTEAFF. J is TRBJ1-1 and V is TRBV25-1; no reliable D call. The CDR3 has 13 amino acids. The V end lost 0 bases, the J end lost 1 base, and 3 bases lay between the germline ends. Germline CDR1 MGHDK, CDR2 SYGVNS.

The V and J genes are TRBV9 and TRBJ1-3, with 7 bases that match TRBD1. Losses at the gene ends were 0 bases for V and 0 bases for J; bases not matched to a gene: 3. The CDR3 runs 16 residues. Germline CDR1 and CDR2: SGDLS and YYNGEE. The CDR3 sequence: CASSVEGGLSGNTIYF. In nucleotides, the CDR3 is TGTGCCAGCAGCGTAGAAGGGGGCCTCTCTGGAAACACCATATATTTT.

This chain joins TRBV7-2 and TRBJ2-3, with a weak D call TRBD1 (6 bases). The CDR3 runs to 16 residues. Germline V gene sequence: CDR1 SGHTA, CDR2 FQGNSA. V was shortened by 8 bases and J by 1 base, with 19 bases between the two germline ends. The DNA of the CDR3 is TGTGCCAGCGGGACGCCTGACAGGTTTGGCACAGATACGCAGTATTTT. It specifies CASGTPDRFGTDTQYF. The complete variable domain, with remaining parts taken from reference TRBV7-2 and TRBJ2-3, reads GAGVSQSPSNKVTEKGKDVELRCDPISGHTALYWYRQSLGQGLEFLIYFQGNSAPDKSGLPSDRFSAERTGGSVSTLTIQRTQQEDSAVYLCASGTPDRFGTDTQYFGPGTRLTVL.

The gene calls are TRBV18 and TRBJ1-1, with D possibly matching TRBD1 (5 bases). The V and J ends lost 1 base and 0 bases respectively, with 9 bases between them. Germline V lookup: CDR1 KGHSH, CDR2 LQKENI. CDR3 length: 15 residues. DNA of the CDR3: TGTGCCAGCTCACCACGGGCGGACATGAACACTGAAGCTTTCTTT. Amino acid sequence: CASSPRADMNTEAFF. Variable domain in full (rest from reference TRBV18 and TRBJ1-1): NAGVMQNPRHLVRRRGQEARLRCSPMKGHSHVYWYRQLPEEGLKFMVYLQKENIIDESGMPKERFSAEFPKEGPSILRIQQVVRGDSAAYFCASSPRADMNTEAFFGQGTRLTVV.

This chain connects TRBV7-9 to TRBJ2-1; 8 nucleotides match TRBD1. CDR1 is SEHNR, CDR2 FQNEAQ, per germline (reference sequence). The CDR3 runs 16 residues. Losses at the gene ends were 1 base for V and 8 bases for J; bases not matched to a gene: 10. Here the CDR3 DNA reads TGTGCCAGCAGCTTAGGCTGGGGACAGGCCGGCGATGAGCAGTTCTTC. Its protein is CASSLGWGQAGDEQFF.

The CDR3 region is CAWMKGMNTEAFF. CDR3 nucleotide sequence: TGTGCCTGGATGAAGGGGATGAACACTGAAGCTTTCTTT. The V and J genes are TRBV30 and TRBJ1-1, with D possibly being TRBD1 (5 bases). In germline, CDR1 is GTSNPN, CDR2 SVGIG (reference sequence). This CDR3 spans 13 amino acids. Trimming stripped 4 bases from V and 0 bases from J, with 9 bases between.

As for this clone: The junction departs from the called germline gene at one end, perhaps through a read error. This chain uses TRBV5-1 with TRBJ1-5, with 11 bases matching TRBD1. Germline V gives CDR1 SGHRS, CDR2 YFSETQ. The CDR3 has 17 residues. CDR3 sequence (DNA): TGCGCCAGCTGCTTGGCCCCGGGACAGGGGGGCAATCAGCCCCAGCATTTT. Protein sequence: CASCLAPGQGGNQPQHF. Full variable domain (rest looked up from reference TRBV5-1 and TRBJ1-5): KAGVTQTPRYLIKTRGQQVTLSCSPISGHRSVSWYQQTPGQGLQFLFEYFSETQRNKGNFPGRFSGRQFSNSRSEMNVSTLELGDSALYLCASCLAPGQGGNQPQHFGDGTRLSIL.

The DNA for the CDR3 is TGTGCCAGCAGCACGATATTCGCAGGGGAGAGCTCCTACGAGCAGTACTTC. Protein sequence: CASSTIFAGESSYEQYF. The V call is TRBV7-6, the J call TRBJ2-7, with TRBD1 as a possible D gene (6 bases). Trimming left V 5 bases short and J 0 bases short, with 20 bases between. The CDR3 consists of 17 residues. The V gene's germline CDR1 is SGHVS and CDR2 FNYEAQ.

This clone was counted a few times. The V and J genes are TRBV6-6 and TRBJ1-1; D ambiguous. Germline CDR1 and CDR2: MNHNY and SVGAGI (reference sequence). V lost 7 bases and J 1 base, leaving 7 bases between the germline ends. The CDR3 is made up of 12 amino acids. The CDR3 bases are TGTGCCAGCACCTACGGGAACACTGAAGCTTTCTTT. This translates into CASTYGNTEAFF.

This clone was picked up one time. J is TRBJ1-2 and V is TRBV18; D is undetermined. Germline CDR1 and CDR2: KGHSH and LQKENI. The CDR3 has 14 residues. V lost 2 bases, J lost 2 bases, and 9 bases lay in between. The chain's CDR3 is CASSPTAVNYGYTF. The DNA of the CDR3 is TGTGCCAGCTCACCAACCGCGGTGAACTATGGCTACACCTTC.

J is TRBJ1-5 and V is TRBV5-4; D remains ambiguous. The V and J ends lost 0 bases and 2 bases respectively, with 9 bases between them. CDR1 and CDR2 (germline): SGHNT, YYREEE (reference sequence). The CDR3 is 15 residues long. For the CDR3, the DNA is TGTGCCAGCAGCTTGGGAGGGTCGGGCAATCAGCCCCAGCATTTT. This codes for CASSLGGSGNQPQHF.

The chain employs TRBV7-2 and TRBJ1-2; a possible D gene is TRBD1 (5 bases). V lost 1 base and J 8 bases, leaving 14 bases between the germline ends. Germline V lookup: CDR1 SGHTA, CDR2 FQGNSA. The CDR3 loop spans 14 amino acids. The DNA of the CDR3 is TGTGCCAGCAGCTTAGTAGTCCAGGGTGGAGGCTACACCTTC. Amino acid sequence: CASSLVVQGGGYTF.